This T cell receptor beta chain was observed in a study of T cells in Graves' hyperthyroidism and ophthalmopathy (dated by TCRdb to 2018 to 2020). Study-level background: Peripheral blood was sampled at the time of initial diagnosis, prior to any treatment. Whether ophthalmopathy could be predicted prospectively was tested in an independent validation cohort made up of approximately 19 hyperthyroidism patients plus 17 patients who later progressed to ophthalmopathy. According to the paper, TCR Vbeta CDR3 sequencing was carried out on more than 120 peripheral blood samples, which came from approximately 41 ophthalmopathy, about 75 hyperthyroidism and around 17 progressor patients. The study also compared thyroid tissue and blood T-cell repertoires from about six Graves' hyperthyroidism patients. Once sampling was done, hyperthyroidism patients were given methimazole at a starting dose of 30 mg daily, whereas ophthalmopathy patients were given high-dose intravenous methylprednisolone. TCR V-J signatures able to tell the groups apart were searched for in a discovery cohort of some 97 patients, of whom around 43 had Graves' ophthalmopathy and around 58 had stable Graves' hyperthyroidism. For training and testing, the 100 or so patients in the discovery cohort were randomly divided in a 7:3 ratio. Summary of the overall study and its limitations: Most expanded thyroid clonotypes (frequency above 0.001) were also detected in blood, a finding suggesting that blood repertoires may reflect thyroid immune responses. No statistical method was used to set the sample size in advance, and investigators knew the group allocation. During validation, the model predicted progression to ophthalmopathy a median of about 6.5 months ahead of onset, with roughly 65% sensitivity and under 85% specificity. A 13 V-J signature model separated ophthalmopathy from stable hyperthyroidism, with around 88% sensitivity and 81.08% specificity in cross-validation and 80%/75% in testing.

The TCR beta CDR3 regions were amplified from RNA transcripts. A first-round RT-PCR of the TCR CDR3 used the HTBI primer set with the Qiagen OneStep RT-PCR kit. A second multiplex PCR round built the libraries, followed by size selection and purification. Sequencing of the libraries was done on an Illumina HiSeq2000 using paired-end 100 bp reads. Turning to the authors' computational methods: SOAPnuke was used to process the raw data, throwing out any read that contained adapters or uncalled bases, had a mean Phred below 15, or lacked an exact constant-primer or identifier match. High-quality paired reads were merged using COPE v1.2.5, and each unique nucleotide sequence was defined as a clonotype. MiTCR v1.1 was used to align clonotypes to the IMGT TRBV, TRBD and TRBJ reference segments. The analysis was restricted to V-J combinations with a frequency above 0.0001, which together covered just over 98% of the repertoires. A TCS score was defined as the ratio of F50 (clonal expansion) to E x V (chaos), with BLOSUM62-based TCRdist applied between CDR3 peptides within each V-J. Welch's t-statistics and random forest reduced roughly 500 V-J features to fewer than 15, which were used in a naive Bayes classifier (R e1071). TCRdb reprocessing: public reads trimmed at Q25 with fastp, clones called with MiXCR, in-frame beta chains kept. Every entry covers one CDR3 protein and lists the most common genes and DNA from its rows. V and J calls and clone size were set by TCRdb, not the authors. The sample table lists approximately 380,000 distinct CDR3 sequences, about 18% of them with a count of one. The ten most abundant clones make up around 4% of the sample.

V drops 2 bases and J drops 3 bases, leaving 8 bases in between. CDR1 and CDR2 are read off the germline V gene as MNHEY and SVGEGT. The CDR3 numbers 14 residues from cysteine through phenylalanine. The read is trimmed to its CDR3 DNA, 42 bases read in frame from base 1. A patient counted as having stable Graves' hyperthyroidism if no progression to ophthalmopathy occurred over 18 months of follow-up. Hyperthyroidism patients were newly diagnosed, had a disease duration of under 2 months, and were aged 18 to 65 years. Exclusion was applied to patients with uncontrolled infections, other autoimmune diseases, pregnancy or lactation. Diagnoses were established on the basis of clinical symptoms, serum thyroxine and TRAb, thyroid ultrasound, and orbital computed tomography. Ficoll-Paque density gradient centrifugation was used to isolate PBMCs from about 9.4 ml of fresh peripheral blood. Total RNA was extracted using Trizol reagent, and RNA quality was assessed on an Agilent 2100 Bioanalyzer.

This clonotype was observed a few times. Its antigen is currently not known. Base qualities were left out, and no much larger clone turns up one base away. The sequence derives from a woman between 18 and 29 years old with Graves' hyperthyroidism. Source material: blood. The chain is made from TRBV6-2 or TRBV6-3 and TRBJ1-5, and possibly TRBD1, on 5 matching bases. For the CDR3, the sequence is CASSYRQSNQPQHF. The sequence in DNA is TGTGCCAGCAGTTACCGACAGTCCAATCAGCCCCAGCATTTT.